This T cell receptor (beta chain) is from a study of Ad26.COV2.S vaccination and SARS-CoV-2 variants. Indicated treatment: about 20 received Ad26.COV2.S at low or high dose, single or two shots; about 5 received placebo; per-sample allocation not given. The study sampled participants on day 63 after the first vaccine or placebo injection. Profiling relied on immunoSEQ multiplex PCR, and the TCRdb table lists in-frame clones only, not all of them. The top ten clones hold over 1.5% of a sample with around 450,000 clones, 80% to 90% of them seen once. Between the trimmed V and J ends, which lost 5 bases and 3 bases, there was a span of 23 bases. CDR1 and CDR2 from the germline V gene are SGHNT and YENEEA. The CDR3 sequence is 17 residues long.

The material was peripheral blood, obtained in a trial of Ad26.COV2.S vaccine versus placebo. The clonotype originates from a person aged 18-65 years who received the Ad26.COV2.S COVID-19 vaccine or a placebo. V usage is TRBV11-3 and J usage is TRBJ2-7, with D perhaps given as TRBD1 or TRBD2 (6 bases each). Here the CDR3 reads CASSLPRVPGDIYEQYF. The DNA for the CDR3 is TGTGCCAGCAGCCTCCCCCGAGTACCGGGGGACATCTACGAGCAGTACTTC.